Presented here are 29 T cell receptor beta chains from one specimen sequenced in a study of cytomegalovirus exposure and HLA in healthy donors. This PCR relied on a set of 60 Vbeta primers and 13 Jbeta primers. Assay: immunoSEQ multiplex PCR; the TCRdb copy retains only in-frame clones and omits some. The sample holds 150,000 to 200,000 clones; roughly 88% are singletons and the top ten take about 9.3%. Sequencing input: PBMCs. The receptors were gathered from a man aged 18 to 29 in good health and CMV-seropositive.

J is TRBJ2-7 and V is TRBV5-4; no reliable D call. The V gene lost 4 bases and the J gene lost 2 bases, with 10 bases spanning the gap. The CDR3 has 13 residues. Germline values: CDR1 SGHNT, CDR2 YYREEE (reference sequence). The CDR3 sequence is CASSQPQAYEQYF. The DNA for the CDR3 is TGTGCCAGCAGCCAACCGCAGGCCTACGAGCAGTACTTC.

The chain carries TRBV5-1 and TRBJ1-1, with D perhaps TRBD1 (5 bases). V was shortened by 4 bases and J by 4 bases, with 14 bases between the two germline ends. Germline V gene sequence: CDR1 SGHRS, CDR2 YFSETQ. CDR3 length: 14 amino acids. CDR3 region: CASSKLGAGTEAFF. CDR3 nucleotides: TGCGCCAGCAGCAAGCTAGGGGCAGGCACTGAAGCTTTCTTT.

This sequence joins TRBV4-3 and TRBJ1-1, with D perhaps matching TRBD1 (6 bases). Trimming shortened V by 3 bases and J by 3 bases, and 11 bases separated the two germline ends. The CDR3 sequence is 14 residues long. Germline-derived CDR1 and CDR2 are LGHNA and YSLEER. The CDR3 protein is CASSQGGGDTEAFF. CDR3 DNA sequence: TGCGCCAGCAGCCAGGGAGGGGGGGACACTGAAGCTTTCTTT.

The CDR3 is CASSFGGGASETQYF. The CDR3 DNA reads TGTGCCAGCAGCTTTGGAGGGGGGGCGTCAGAGACCCAGTACTTC. The chain recombines TRBV7-9 with TRBJ2-5, with TRBD2 as a possible D gene (7 bases). Trimming took off 3 bases at V and 4 bases at J, with 15 bases between the two ends. Germline V gives CDR1 SEHNR, CDR2 FQNEAQ (reference sequence). This CDR3 comprises 15 residues.

The sample holds one count of this clone. The chain employs TRBV5-4 and TRBJ2-1; 7 positions match TRBD1. The CDR3 sequence is 16 residues long. Per the germline V gene, CDR1 is SGHNT and CDR2 is YYREEE (reference sequence). The V and J ends lost 3 bases and 0 bases, in that order; junction bases with no gene match: 6. The CDR3 loop reads CASSSPRGSSYNEQFF. The CDR3 DNA follows: TGTGCCAGCAGCTCCCCCAGGGGGAGCTCCTACAATGAGCAGTTCTTC. The full variable domain, with the rest looked up from reference TRBV5-4 and TRBJ2-1, is ETGVTQSPTHLIKTRGQQVTLRCSSQSGHNTVSWYQQALGQGPQFIFQYYREEENGRGNFPPRFSGLQFPNYSSELNVNALELDDSALYLCASSSPRGSSYNEQFFGPGTRLTVL.

V is TRBV2 and J is TRBJ1-3; 10 positions match TRBD1. Trimming took 1 base from V and 8 from J; bases not matched to a gene: 2. The CDR3 spans 14 residues. CDR1 and CDR2 from the germline V gene are SNHLY and FYNNEI. Here the CDR3 reads CASSEETGGHTIYF. The CDR3 DNA sequence: TGTGCCAGCAGTGAAGAGACAGGGGGCCACACCATATATTTT.

The count of this clone is one. This sequence joins TRBV5-4 and TRBJ2-7; weak D call: TRBD1 (6 bases). The CDR3 runs 15 residues. Germline V gives CDR1 SGHNT, CDR2 YYREEE (reference sequence). The V and J ends lost 4 bases and 0 bases respectively, with 14 bases between them. CDR3 coding DNA: TGTGCCAGCAGCCCAGAAACAGGGCTCTCCTACGAGCAGTACTTC. It translates to CASSPETGLSYEQYF. Full variable domain (missing parts from reference TRBV5-4 and TRBJ2-7): ETGVTQSPTHLIKTRGQQVTLRCSSQSGHNTVSWYQQALGQGPQFIFQYYREEENGRGNFPPRFSGLQFPNYSSELNVNALELDDSALYLCASSPETGLSYEQYFGPGTRLTVT.

The chain recombines TRBV6-1 with TRBJ2-7; D may be TRBD2 (7 bases). The V gene lost 8 bases and the J gene lost 0 bases, with 14 bases spanning the gap. Germline lookup yields CDR1 MNHNS and CDR2 SASEGT. This CDR3 is built from 14 residues. CDR3 bases: TGTGCCAGCTGGGAGGGGGGGAACTCCTACGAGCAGTACTTC. Protein sequence: CASWEGGNSYEQYF.

The V call is TRBV9, the J call TRBJ2-3, with D maybe TRBD2 (7 bases). CDR1 and CDR2 from the germline V gene are SGDLS and YYNGEE. Trimming shortened V by 0 bases and J by 4 bases, and 12 bases separated the two germline ends. This CDR3 is built from 15 residues. Written as DNA, the CDR3 is TGTGCCAGCAGCGTAGGGGCCGGGGGGCCAGATACGCAGTATTTT. Its translation is CASSVGAGGPDTQYF.

The chain is built from TRBV11-2 and TRBJ2-4, with D unresolved. Germline loops: CDR1 SGHAT, CDR2 FQNNGV. Between the trimmed V and J ends, which lost 1 base and 2 bases, there was a span of 6 bases. The CDR3 is 14 amino acids. The CDR3 sequence: CASSLGQSKNIQYF. Written as DNA, the CDR3 is TGTGCCAGCAGCTTAGGGCAGTCCAAAAACATTCAGTACTTC.

V and J are TRBV2 and TRBJ2-7, with 7 bases fitting TRBD1. V lost 5 bases, J lost 3 bases, and 10 bases stayed unmatched. From germline, CDR1 is SNHLY and CDR2 FYNNEI. This CDR3 is built from 15 residues. The DNA for the CDR3 is TGTGCCAGCAGTAAGGGACAGCTCCTTTACTACGAGCAGTACTTC. Its translation: CASSKGQLLYYEQYF.

The chain has TRBV5-1 and TRBJ2-2, with 7 positions matching TRBD1. Losses at the gene ends were 4 bases for V and 7 bases for J; bases not matched to a gene: 7. This CDR3 contains 14 residues. Germline loops: CDR1 SGHRS, CDR2 YFSETQ. This chain's CDR3 is CASSQGTEGGELFF. The CDR3 DNA is TGCGCCAGCAGCCAAGGGACAGAGGGCGGGGAGCTGTTTTTT.

The gene calls are TRBV6-1 and TRBJ2-5, with 11 bases identical to TRBD1. The CDR3 is 15 residues long. CDR1 is MNHNS and CDR2 is SASEGT in the germline V gene. V lost 8 bases to trimming and J lost 4 bases; unmatched junction nucleotides: 9. CDR3 bases: TGTGCCAGCCGTCCGACGGGGACAGGGGGAGAGACCCAGTACTTC. It yields the protein CASRPTGTGGETQYF.

This chain links TRBV5-1 with TRBJ2-5; 8 nucleotides match TRBD2. The CDR3 loop spans 16 amino acids. V lost 4 bases, J lost 1 base, and 9 bases stayed unmatched. Looked up from germline, CDR1 is SGHRS and CDR2 is YFSETQ. DNA of the CDR3: TGCGCCAGCAGCCCCCTGGGAGGACTAGCCCAAGAGACCCAGTACTTC. Its protein is CASSPLGGLAQETQYF.

V gene TRBV4-2 combines with J gene TRBJ2-7, with 11 bases matching TRBD2. Germline assignment: CDR1 LGHNA and CDR2 YNFKEQ. The CDR3 is made up of 16 amino acids. After removal of 4 bases from V and 4 bases from J, the junction contained 9 bases not matched to a gene. CDR3 DNA sequence: TGTGCCAGCAGCCGGCGACTAGCGGGGTCTGGGTACGAGCAGTACTTC. It yields the protein CASSRRLAGSGYEQYF.

The chain is built from TRBV29-1 and TRBJ1-1; no reliable D call. The length of the CDR3 is 11 residues. Trimming left V 5 bases short and J 0 bases short, with 4 bases between. Germline V CDR1 and CDR2: SQVTM, ANQGSEA. CDR3 in amino acids: CSVLMNTEAFF. CDR3 in DNA: TGCAGCGTTCTAATGAACACTGAAGCTTTCTTT.

CDR3 bases: TGTGCCAGCAGCTACACAGGGGCTGAAGCTTTCTTT. Amino acid sequence: CASSYTGAEAFF. The V call is TRBV7-9, the J call TRBJ1-1, with 7 bases lining up with TRBD1. Germline CDR1 is SEHNR and CDR2 is FQNEAQ (reference sequence). V was pared by 4 bases and J by 6 bases, with 2 bases of the junction left unmatched. This CDR3 is 12 amino acids long.

The V and J genes are TRBV9 and TRBJ2-5; TRBD2 might be the D (6 bases). CDR1 and CDR2 from the germline V gene are SGDLS and YYNGEE. The CDR3 extends over 15 amino acids. Trimming left V 3 bases short and J 5 bases short, with 17 bases between. The DNA of the CDR3 is TGTGCCAGCAGCGGCGGACTGGGGAGGTCCGAGACCCAGTACTTC. It yields the protein CASSGGLGRSETQYF.

The gene calls are TRBV30 and TRBJ1-6, with 9 bases lining up with TRBD1. V shed 4 bases, J shed 10 bases, and the junction held 5 bases outside the gene matches. The CDR3 extends over 13 amino acids. The germline V gene encodes CDR1 GTSNPN and CDR2 SVGIG (reference sequence). The CDR3 nucleotides read TGTGCCTGGACTGCGGACAGGGGCTCACCCCTCCACTTT. This codes for CAWTADRGSPLHF.

The chain links TRBV7-2 to TRBJ1-3; possibly TRBD1 for D (5 bases). The V end lost 1 base, the J end lost 7 bases, and 11 bases lay between the germline ends. The germline CDR1 and CDR2 sequences are SGHTA and FQGNSA. The CDR3 spans 14 residues. The CDR3 nucleotides are TGTGCCAGCAGCTTAGATGGGGGGATCAACACCATATATTTT. Its protein is CASSLDGGINTIYF.

The CDR3 bases are TGTGCCAGCTCCCCTAAACAGCCTCTCAGGGTTATGGGCAATCAGCCCCAGCATTTT. This encodes CASSPKQPLRVMGNQPQHF. The gene calls are TRBV18 and TRBJ1-5; tentatively, D is TRBD1 (5 bases). The CDR3 length is 19 residues. Trimming removed 6 bases from V and 2 bases from J, with 26 bases in between. Germline CDR1 and CDR2: KGHSH and LQKENI.

The chain is built from TRBV5-1 and TRBJ1-3; weak D call: TRBD1 (5 bases). The ends were cut back, 0 bases at V and 2 bases at J, with 9 bases in the middle. This CDR3 has 15 amino acids. The germline gives CDR1 SGHRS, CDR2 YFSETQ. CDR3 coding DNA: TGCGCCAGCAGCTTGGACAGGCCTCCTGGAAACACCATATATTTT. Translation gives CASSLDRPPGNTIYF. The variable domain in full, with the rest retrieved from reference TRBV5-1 and TRBJ1-3, is KAGVTQTPRYLIKTRGQQVTLSCSPISGHRSVSWYQQTPGQGLQFLFEYFSETQRNKGNFPGRFSGRQFSNSRSEMNVSTLELGDSALYLCASSLDRPPGNTIYFGEGSWLTVV.

The V call is TRBV5-1, the J call TRBJ2-7; tentative D call: TRBD1 (6 bases). Germline loops: CDR1 SGHRS, CDR2 YFSETQ. Trimming cost V 2 bases and J 2 bases, with 8 bases left between them. CDR3 size: 13 residues. The CDR3 bases are TGCGCCAGCAGCTTCGACAGGCCCTACGAGCAGTACTTC. Protein sequence: CASSFDRPYEQYF.

V gene TRBV2 combines with J gene TRBJ2-1; 14 bases align to TRBD2. V dropped 6 bases and J dropped 7; count of bases not matched to a gene: 8. Germline V gene lookup returns CDR1 SNHLY and CDR2 FYNNEI. The CDR3 is made up of 16 amino acids. The DNA of the CDR3 is TGTGCCAGCAGCCAATACAGACTAGCGGGAGGGAATGAGCAGTTCTTC. Amino acid sequence: CASSQYRLAGGNEQFF. Full variable domain (missing parts from reference TRBV2 and TRBJ2-1): EPEVTQTPSHQVTQMGQEVILRCVPISNHLYFYWYRQILGQKVEFLVSFYNNEISEKSEIFDDQFSVERPDGSNFTLKIRSTKLEDSAMYFCASSQYRLAGGNEQFFGPGTRLTVL.

The chain is built from TRBV7-2 and TRBJ2-6; a weak D match, TRBD1 (5 bases). The V end was cut by 4 bases, the J end by 4 bases, with 14 bases between. This CDR3 has 16 amino acids. Germline V gene sequence: CDR1 SGHTA, CDR2 FQGNSA. The CDR3 coding sequence is TGTGCCAGCAGCTCGAGACCAGGGTTCGGGGCCAACGTCCTGACTTTC. It translates to CASSSRPGFGANVLTF.

The chain uses TRBV7-8 and TRBJ2-2; D is perhaps TRBD2 (6 bases). Trimming stripped 1 base from V and 5 bases from J, with 14 bases between. The germline V gene encodes CDR1 SGHVS and CDR2 FQNEAQ. The CDR3 is made up of 16 amino acids. The DNA for the CDR3 is TGTGCCAGCAGCTTAGTGGAGGGCAAGGAAACCGGGGAGCTGTTTTTT. It translates to CASSLVEGKETGELFF.

The rearrangement uses TRBV5-4 and TRBJ2-7, with TRBD1 matching 7 bases. The CDR3 is 17 residues long. CDR1 and CDR2 from the germline V gene are SGHNT and YYREEE (reference sequence). Losses at the gene ends were 5 bases for V and 0 bases for J; bases not matched to a gene: 14. CDR3 in DNA: TGTGCCAGCAGGTCGACAGGGCCGACGGGTAGCTCCTACGAGCAGTACTTC. Its translation: CASRSTGPTGSSYEQYF.

This clone was seen once. The chain uses TRBV5-1 and TRBJ1-3; D call uncertain. Germline values: CDR1 SGHRS, CDR2 YFSETQ. The CDR3 runs 15 residues. The V gene lost 5 bases and the J gene lost 0 bases, with 12 bases spanning the gap. This chain's CDR3 is CASSSTAVSGNTIYF. The CDR3 DNA is TGCGCCAGCAGTTCCACCGCGGTCTCTGGAAACACCATATATTTT.

This chain joins TRBV18 and TRBJ1-2, with TRBD1 matching over 9 bases. Germline values: CDR1 KGHSH, CDR2 LQKENI. V lost 6 bases, J lost 8 bases, and 7 bases stayed unmatched. The CDR3 length is 13 residues. Here the CDR3 reads CASSPGTGIGYTF. The CDR3 nucleotides are TGTGCCAGCTCTCCCGGGACAGGGATCGGCTACACCTTC.